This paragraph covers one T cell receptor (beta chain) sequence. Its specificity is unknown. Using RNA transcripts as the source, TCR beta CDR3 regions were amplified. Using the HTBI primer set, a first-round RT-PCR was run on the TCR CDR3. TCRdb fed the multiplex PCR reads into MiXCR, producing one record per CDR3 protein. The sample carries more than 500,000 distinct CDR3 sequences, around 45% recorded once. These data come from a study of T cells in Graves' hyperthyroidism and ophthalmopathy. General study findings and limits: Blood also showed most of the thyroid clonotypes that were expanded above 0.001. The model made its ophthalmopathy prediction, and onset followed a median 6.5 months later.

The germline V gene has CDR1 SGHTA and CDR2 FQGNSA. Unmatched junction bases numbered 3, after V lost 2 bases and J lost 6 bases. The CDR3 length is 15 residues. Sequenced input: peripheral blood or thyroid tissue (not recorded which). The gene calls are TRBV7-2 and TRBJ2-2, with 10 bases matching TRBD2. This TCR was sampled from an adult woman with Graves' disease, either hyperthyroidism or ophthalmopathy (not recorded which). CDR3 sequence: CASSLRSGRAGELFF. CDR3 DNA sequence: TGTGCCAGCAGCTTACGGAGCGGGAGGGCCGGGGAGCTGTTTTTT.